Listed below are T cell receptor beta chains from one sample, sequenced in a study of OX40 agonist ivuxolimab in advanced cancers. Clones were sequenced by immunoSEQ multiplex PCR, and TCRdb holds only the in-frame ones, with some missing. The table includes around 60,000 clones, about 86% detected once. Sequenced here: CD4+ or CD8+ T cells sorted from blood, sampled in a trial of the OX40 agonist ivuxolimab. These receptors all stem from an adult with an advanced solid tumor such as melanoma, head and neck, liver or kidney cancer. The CDR3 runs from the conserved cysteine through the conserved F or W. Fields, in order: J gene, CDR3 length, D gene, V gene, CDR3 protein. A D gene is named only where the DNA matches it firmly.

j_call: TRBJ1-2; cdr3_length: 14; d_call: -; v_call: TRBV28; cdr3_aa: CASDAPGQTYGYTF
j_call: TRBJ2-1; cdr3_length: 12; d_call: -; v_call: TRBV10-1; cdr3_aa: CASSAVRDEQFF
j_call: TRBJ1-5; cdr3_length: 14; d_call: -; v_call: TRBV2; cdr3_aa: CASRVIGRNQPQHF
j_call: TRBJ2-1; cdr3_length: 16; d_call: TRBD2; v_call: TRBV7-2; cdr3_aa: CASSLPGLAGGNEQFF
j_call: TRBJ2-5; cdr3_length: 17; d_call: -; v_call: TRBV28; cdr3_aa: CASRYPPVAGIRETQYF
j_call: TRBJ2-7; cdr3_length: 15; d_call: -; v_call: TRBV10-1; cdr3_aa: CASSESGPGNYEQYF
j_call: TRBJ1-1; cdr3_length: 15; d_call: -; v_call: TRBV2; cdr3_aa: CASRDRPRRNTEAFF
j_call: TRBJ1-1; cdr3_length: 17; d_call: TRBD1; v_call: TRBV18; cdr3_aa: CASSQETGGRMNTEAFF
j_call: TRBJ2-1; cdr3_length: 18; d_call: TRBD2; v_call: TRBV4-1; cdr3_aa: CASSQWGTGTSGYNEQFF
j_call: TRBJ2-3; cdr3_length: 16; d_call: TRBD2; v_call: TRBV5-1; cdr3_aa: CASSLGLAGAWDTQYF
j_call: TRBJ2-7; cdr3_length: 13; d_call: TRBD2; v_call: TRBV5-5; cdr3_aa: CASRFAGGNEQYF
j_call: TRBJ1-4; cdr3_length: 16; d_call: TRBD1; v_call: TRBV7-9; cdr3_aa: CASSLVLPAGGEKLFF
j_call: TRBJ2-3; cdr3_length: 15; d_call: TRBD2; v_call: TRBV6-5; cdr3_aa: CASSSSGGRGDTQYF
j_call: TRBJ2-7; cdr3_length: 14; d_call: -; v_call: TRBV9; cdr3_aa: CASSVGLDTYEQYF
j_call: TRBJ2-7; cdr3_length: 13; d_call: -; v_call: TRBV19; cdr3_aa: CASSIKGFHEQYF
j_call: TRBJ1-4; cdr3_length: 18; d_call: TRBD1; v_call: TRBV18; cdr3_aa: CASSPYRIQTGVYEKLFF
j_call: TRBJ1-5; cdr3_length: 14; d_call: -; v_call: TRBV6-5; cdr3_aa: CASRGLGASQPQHF
j_call: TRBJ1-2; cdr3_length: 14; d_call: TRBD1; v_call: TRBV18; cdr3_aa: CASTSSTGGGGYTF
j_call: TRBJ1-1; cdr3_length: 13; d_call: -; v_call: TRBV10-3; cdr3_aa: CAINAVPNTEAFF
j_call: TRBJ2-3; cdr3_length: 17; d_call: -; v_call: TRBV12-5; cdr3_aa: CASGLVLDRRGTDTQYF
j_call: TRBJ1-1; cdr3_length: 15; d_call: -; v_call: TRBV28; cdr3_aa: CASSLGGWVNTEAFF
j_call: TRBJ1-1; cdr3_length: 14; d_call: TRBD1; v_call: TRBV15; cdr3_aa: CATSRFTGGTEAFF
j_call: TRBJ1-3; cdr3_length: 11; d_call: -; v_call: TRBV29-1; cdr3_aa: CSVELGYTIYF
j_call: TRBJ1-6; cdr3_length: 15; d_call: -; v_call: TRBV6-1; cdr3_aa: CAIHTQDIYNSPLHF
j_call: TRBJ1-2; cdr3_length: 17; d_call: TRBD1; v_call: TRBV10-3; cdr3_aa: CAISESRKWGQGGGYTF
j_call: TRBJ1-4; cdr3_length: 17; d_call: TRBD1; v_call: TRBV7-9; cdr3_aa: CASSLLGQGVTNEKLFF
j_call: TRBJ1-1; cdr3_length: 16; d_call: TRBD1; v_call: TRBV28; cdr3_aa: CASSLPGQGRDTEAFF
j_call: TRBJ1-1; cdr3_length: 11; d_call: -; v_call: TRBV30; cdr3_aa: CASIGGLRETF
j_call: TRBJ1-3; cdr3_length: 15; d_call: -; v_call: TRBV18; cdr3_aa: CASSPPSGRGNTIYF
j_call: TRBJ2-1; cdr3_length: 16; d_call: -; v_call: TRBV2; cdr3_aa: CASSERKPTFYNEQFF
j_call: TRBJ1-3; cdr3_length: 13; d_call: -; v_call: TRBV6-1; cdr3_aa: CASSEVGRNTIYF
j_call: TRBJ2-1; cdr3_length: 14; d_call: TRBD2; v_call: TRBV5-1; cdr3_aa: CASSTTSGRVEQFF
j_call: TRBJ1-1; cdr3_length: 14; d_call: TRBD1; v_call: TRBV6-1; cdr3_aa: CASSELGGGTEAFF
j_call: TRBJ2-1; cdr3_length: 13; d_call: -; v_call: TRBV9; cdr3_aa: CASREPDRGRQFF
j_call: TRBJ1-3; cdr3_length: 17; d_call: -; v_call: TRBV9; cdr3_aa: CASSPVPAGSTGNTIYF
j_call: TRBJ2-3; cdr3_length: 14; d_call: -; v_call: TRBV2; cdr3_aa: CASSQEGGTDTQYF
j_call: TRBJ2-1; cdr3_length: 16; d_call: -; v_call: TRBV7-3; cdr3_aa: CASSFGMGRSDNEQFF
j_call: TRBJ1-5; cdr3_length: 13; d_call: -; v_call: TRBV7-2; cdr3_aa: CASSLNTMQPQHF
j_call: TRBJ2-1; cdr3_length: 16; d_call: TRBD1; v_call: TRBV7-3; cdr3_aa: CASSFHSDRGMNEQFF
j_call: TRBJ1-3; cdr3_length: 11; d_call: -; v_call: TRBV6-5; cdr3_aa: CVTSSGNTIYF
j_call: TRBJ2-7; cdr3_length: 14; d_call: -; v_call: TRBV6-1; cdr3_aa: CASISDGLPYEQYF
j_call: TRBJ1-2; cdr3_length: 15; d_call: TRBD1; v_call: TRBV7-8; cdr3_aa: CASSSTTGAPGGYTF
j_call: TRBJ1-5; cdr3_length: 13; d_call: -; v_call: TRBV6-4; cdr3_aa: CASSEGSNQPQHF
j_call: TRBJ2-7; cdr3_length: 13; d_call: -; v_call: TRBV5-4; cdr3_aa: CASSFPASYEQYF
j_call: TRBJ2-7; cdr3_length: 12; d_call: TRBD1; v_call: TRBV19; cdr3_aa: CASSHLGQGLEF